This TCR beta chain was profiled in a study of CD4 T cells in relation to SARS-CoV-2 and coronaviruses. Study information: After 10 to 11 days of antigen culture, PBMC TCR beta CDR3s were sequenced. Crossreactive spike epitopes shared across donors were mapped to their HLA restriction.

A remark on this clone: Its antigen remains unknown.

Germline values: CDR1 SNHLY, CDR2 FYNNEI. CDR3 length equals 14 residues. V lost 6 bases and J 7 bases, leaving 15 bases between the germline ends. The unexposed donors gave CD4+ T cells in 2011-2018, prior to COVID-19. The cells were cultured for 10 days before CD4+ T cells were isolated. As cell numbers allowed, unexposed-donor CD4+ T cells faced SARS-CoV-2 S/N and four cold-coronavirus spikes. Produced via immunoSEQ multiplex PCR; TCRdb's table is partial and in-frame only. Here the sample spans around 11,000 clones, about 68% being singletons. The origin of this receptor is a human donor in good health. Sequencing was carried out using CD4+ T cells from PBMCs, cultured in vitro. The chain couples TRBV2 to TRBJ1-4; possibly TRBD1 for D (6 bases). The CDR3 coding sequence is TGTGCCAGCAGCCCCGGGCCCAGGGGTGAAAAACTGTTTTTT. Protein product: CASSPGPRGEKLFF.